This T cell receptor beta chain appears in the sequencing data of a study of blood T cells in healthy people across ages (dated by TCRdb to about 2015). For the wider study: In model experiments, roughly one uniquely barcoded TCR beta cDNA molecule per two T cells was captured by template switching. Using deep sequencing normalized with unique cDNA molecular identifiers, the study measured how TCR beta repertoire diversity changes with age. Donors were grouped into four age groups: young (average 16 years), middle-aged (around 39), aged (around 56) and long-lived (just over 80). To avoid experimental bias, donors of different ages were distributed randomly across sequencing lanes. Two additional independent replicas of 1 million unique cDNA reads from the same blood draw were analyzed for two donors (one aged 18 to 30 and one aged 80 or older). The full study reports these points: Because donor CMV infection status was unknown, age-related changes in expanded clonotypes were potentially confounded. Conclusive comparison of naive and antigen-experienced compartments was prevented by the profiling of bulk unsorted PBMCs. Total diversity estimates from one million sequenced T cells were considered lower bounds and underestimates. As age increased, observed TCR beta diversity per million T cells dropped in a roughly linear way, and a significant reduction was already evident by age around 41. The long-lived group showed more naive CD4+ T cells, fewer expanded clones and increased TCR diversity than the aged group, suggesting age selection. Observed TCR beta diversity correlated strongly with the percentage of naive T cells measured by flow cytometry.

The library came from 5' RACE. Reads for this sample came from an Illumina HiSeq 2500. The second PCR ran for about 7 to 11 cycles and used a J-beta primer mix along with a sample-barcoded 5' primer. A template-switch 5' adaptor carrying 12 random nucleotides introduced a unique molecular identifier onto each TCR beta cDNA molecule. Each sample yielded at least 3 million CDR3-containing paired-end reads. All of the RNA was converted into first-strand cDNA using the Mint cDNA synthesis kit, with a TRBC-specific oligonucleotide serving as the primer. After uracil-DNA glycosylase treatment, a first 18-cycle PCR used universal primers M1SS and BC2_uni_R on all cDNA. Per the authors' processing: Each sample was normalized by randomly selecting 1 million high-quality reads, each carrying a distinct molecular identifier. Reads sharing molecular identifiers were discarded rather than binned into consensus sequences. MiTCR, run with a Q25 quality threshold and the strictest error-elimination algorithm, handled CDR3 identification, clonotype clustering and error correction. Lower-bound total TCR beta diversity was estimated with a nonparametric unseen species model using Euler transformation. TCRdb reprocessing: public reads trimmed at Q25 with fastp, clones called with MiXCR, in-frame beta chains kept. CDR3 protein duplicates are merged, each entry listing the most common genes and DNA. TCRdb, not the authors, supplied the V and J calls. Counted in this sample were some 1.5 million distinct CDR3 sequences; about 45% of them appeared once. The ten top clones hold roughly 3.7% of the sample.

Regarding this clonotype: Its antigen is still unknown. No DNA is shown, since the ends of the CDR3 on it are uncertain; the CDR3 is the one TCRdb lists.

Counted from cysteine to phenylalanine, this CDR3 has 14 amino acids. Sequences SGHRS (CDR1) and YFSETQ (CDR2) are obtained from the germline V gene. The approximately 39 donors, aged 6 to 90 years, were systemically healthy Caucasian individuals from Russia. Each donor gave ten milliliters of peripheral blood, collected into EDTA-treated Vacutainer tubes. PBMCs were isolated by Ficoll-Paque density-gradient centrifugation, with at least 6 million obtained per sample. Trizol reagent was used to extract total RNA from the PBMCs, yielding at least 5.5 micrograms per sample. For every donor, flow cytometry on a PBMC aliquot measured the percentage of naive CD45RAhigh/CD27high T cells.

The sequence is built from TRBV5-1 and TRBJ2-3; the table gives TRBD2 as D, unverified against the DNA. Input material: blood. The receptor was isolated from a young woman in good health. CDR3 loop: CASSVGAGSSQAYF.